This TCR beta chain came from a study of blood T cell repertoires in COVID-19. In the study overall: Spain, Italy and the United States supplied samples that represented acute and convalescent COVID-19. T cells, B-cell-depleted T cells, or PBMCs supplied cDNA or gDNA.

Authors' methods: Estimated nucleated cell counts came from reference gene primer amplification. Produced via immunoSEQ multiplex PCR; TCRdb's table is partial and in-frame only. The DNA was the basis for D and trimming; V, J and clone size are from that table. The data contain approximately 190,000 clones, over 80% of them seen just once; the ten biggest clones take up approximately 5.4%. The length of the CDR3 is 19 residues. V dropped 3 bases and J dropped 7; count of bases not matched to a gene: 12. In germline, CDR1 is MGHRA, CDR2 YSYEKL. Sequenced sample: peripheral blood. This receptor was obtained from a woman in her 30s with acute or convalescent COVID-19. The genes are TRBV4-1 and TRBJ2-1; TRBD2 agrees at 16 bases. The CDR3 DNA reads as TGCGCCAGCAGCCACCCGGGACTAGCGGGAGGGCCGGATCGAAATGAGCAGTTCTTC. Translation gives CASSHPGLAGGPDRNEQFF.